This T cell receptor beta chain was recorded in a study of regulatory T cells in long-lasting Graves disease. Arm-PCR of CDR3 regions and iRepertoire HTBI primers were used to build TCR beta libraries. TCRdb independently ran MiXCR on the multiplex PCR reads; one entry per CDR3 protein. The sample carries about 460,000 distinct CDR3 sequences, about 20% recorded once. Time point here: persistent/refractory GD, antithyroid drugs over 5 years with positive TRAb. With RNA extracted from PBMCs as input, the TCR library was made. EDTA tubes collected around 8.7 milliliters of peripheral blood. This clonotype was detected only a few times. V was clipped by 6 bases and J by 4 bases, with 15 bases between them. The CDR3 has 15 amino acids.

Material: peripheral blood mononuclear cells (PBMCs), obtained when the disease was refractory, from a patient treated with antithyroid drugs. The receptor's source is a female donor with Graves disease. The chain has TRBV12-3 or TRBV12-4 and TRBJ2-2; D possibly corresponds to TRBD2 (5 bases). The CDR3 here is CASSLNPRGTGELFF. CDR3 bases: TGTGCCAGCAGCTTAAACCCACGGGGCACCGGGGAGCTGTTTTTT.